This T cell receptor beta chain was sequenced for a study of shared clonotypes between healthy human individuals. This clone occurred once. Profiling relied on immunoSEQ multiplex PCR, and the TCRdb table lists in-frame clones only, not all of them. The table has about 990,000 clones, about 80% seen once. Germline-derived CDR1 and CDR2 are KGHSH and LQKENI. The CDR3 length is 14 residues. Trimming took 6 bases from V and 5 from J, leaving 17 bases between them. This chain uses TRBV18 with TRBJ2-7; D is possibly TRBD1 (6 bases). The origin of this receptor is a man aged 18 to 30 in good health. Some clones in this sample may be carry-over from other donors' samples. The source material was memory CD4+ T cells from PBMCs. The subset is: CD45RA-negative fraction. The CDR3 protein is CASSPGTSGDEQYF. CDR3 sequence (DNA): TGTGCCAGCTCTCCCGGCACTTCAGGGGACGAGCAGTACTTC. Supplemented by reference TRBV18 and TRBJ2-7, the full variable domain reads NAGVMQNPRHLVRRRGQEARLRCSPMKGHSHVYWYRQLPEEGLKFMVYLQKENIIDESGMPKERFSAEFPKEGPSILRIQQVVRGDSAAYFCASSPGTSGDEQYFGPGTRLTVT.